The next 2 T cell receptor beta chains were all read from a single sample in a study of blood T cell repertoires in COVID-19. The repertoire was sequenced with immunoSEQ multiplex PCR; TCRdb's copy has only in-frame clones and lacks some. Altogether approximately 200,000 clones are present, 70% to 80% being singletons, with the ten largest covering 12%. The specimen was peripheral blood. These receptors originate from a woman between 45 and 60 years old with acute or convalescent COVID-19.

The CDR3 region has the DNA TGTGCCAGCAGCACCCGTACTTCCGGGACAGGGGGGGGAACCCAGTACTTC. Protein: CASSTRTSGTGGGTQYF. V gene TRBV27 combines with J gene TRBJ2-5; TRBD1 matches at 11 bases. The V gene end was trimmed by 6 bases and the J gene end by 8 bases; junction bases not matched to a gene: 17. CDR3 length: 17 residues. Germline lookup yields CDR1 MNHEY and CDR2 SMNVEV (reference sequence).

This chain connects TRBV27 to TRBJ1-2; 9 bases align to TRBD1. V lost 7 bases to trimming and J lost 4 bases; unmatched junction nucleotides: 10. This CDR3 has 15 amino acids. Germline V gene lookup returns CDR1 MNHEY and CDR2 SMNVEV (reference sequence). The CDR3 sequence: CASKQSQGAGYGYTF. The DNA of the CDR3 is TGTGCCAGCAAGCAATCACAGGGGGCAGGCTATGGCTACACCTTC.